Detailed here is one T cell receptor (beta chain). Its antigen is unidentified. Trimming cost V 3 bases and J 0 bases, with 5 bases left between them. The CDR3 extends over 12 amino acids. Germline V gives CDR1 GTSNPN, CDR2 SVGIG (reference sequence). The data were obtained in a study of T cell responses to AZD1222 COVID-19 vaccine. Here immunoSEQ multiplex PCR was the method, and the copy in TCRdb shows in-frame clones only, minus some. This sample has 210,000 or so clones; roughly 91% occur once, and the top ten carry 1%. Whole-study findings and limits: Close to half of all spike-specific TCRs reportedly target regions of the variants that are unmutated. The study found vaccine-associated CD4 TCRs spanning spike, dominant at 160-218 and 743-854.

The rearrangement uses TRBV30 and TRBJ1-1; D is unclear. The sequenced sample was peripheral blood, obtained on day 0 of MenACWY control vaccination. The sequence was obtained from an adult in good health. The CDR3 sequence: CAWSLMNTEAFF. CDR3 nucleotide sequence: TGTGCCTGGAGCCTCATGAACACTGAAGCTTTCTTT.